These 5 T cell receptor beta chains share one sample of origin, sequenced in a study of shared clonotypes between healthy human individuals. Assay used: immunoSEQ multiplex PCR; TCRdb lists only in-frame clones, some missing. The sample holds 2 million to 2.5 million clones, just over 90% seen once. Source material: naive CD4+ T cells from PBMCs. Subset indicated: CD45RA+ positively selected. The origin of the receptors is a man aged 18 to 29 in good health. Some clones in this sample may be carry-over from other donors' samples.

This clone has just one count. The chain combines TRBV15 with TRBJ2-7, with 8 bases lining up with TRBD2. The germline V gene has CDR1 LNHNV and CDR2 YYDKDF (reference sequence). The CDR3 runs 16 residues. The trim removed 0 bases at V and 3 bases at J, leaving 7 bases unmatched. CDR3 protein: CATSRDRWREDYEQYF. The DNA of the CDR3 is TGTGCCACCAGCAGAGATCGCTGGCGGGAGGACTACGAGCAGTACTTC.

For the CDR3, the DNA is TGCAGCGTTAGGGACTCACTCAATCAGCCCCAGCATTTT. The encoded protein is CSVRDSLNQPQHF. The chain couples TRBV29-1 to TRBJ1-5, with D possibly TRBD1 on 5 matching bases. The germline V gene has CDR1 SQVTM and CDR2 ANQGSEA. This CDR3 has 13 amino acids. The V gene lost 5 bases and the J gene lost 3 bases, with 11 bases spanning the gap.

For this clone: Other nucleotide sequences in the sample specify the same CDR3. The J gene is TRBJ2-7, the V gene TRBV6-1; 7 bases are a match to TRBD1. Germline V gene lookup returns CDR1 MNHNS and CDR2 SASEGT. With V trimmed by 2 bases and J by 0 bases, 4 bases remained unmatched. This CDR3 comprises 15 residues. The CDR3 is CASSERTGSSYEQYF. The CDR3 region has the DNA TGTGCCAGCAGTGAAAGGACAGGTAGCTCCTACGAGCAGTACTTC.

The genes are TRBV18 and TRBJ2-1; 9 bases agree with TRBD2. This CDR3 spans 16 amino acids. CDR1 is KGHSH, CDR2 LQKENI, per germline. The trim removed 0 bases at V and 4 bases at J, leaving 4 bases unmatched. CDR3 residues: CASSPPGGREYNEQFF. CDR3 nucleotide sequence: TGTGCCAGCTCACCACCGGGCGGGAGGGAATACAATGAGCAGTTCTTC.

This clone was recorded once. CDR3: CASSIGQTSAGNTIYF. The CDR3 nucleotides read TGTGCCAGTAGTATTGGGCAAACCTCTGCCGGAAACACCATATATTTT. The chain combines TRBV19 with TRBJ1-3; D uncertain. This CDR3 has 16 residues. V shed 3 bases and J shed 4 bases, with 16 bases lying between them. CDR1 is LNHDA, CDR2 SQIVND, per germline (reference sequence).